The 20 T cell receptor beta chains listed next were all sequenced from one sample in a study of beta chain features in type 1 diabetes. Investigators reverse transcribed all isolated RNA, so they sequenced expressed TCRB transcripts. Produced via immunoSEQ multiplex PCR; TCRdb's table is partial and in-frame only. The data contain roughly 240,000 clones, over 12% of them seen just once; the ten biggest clones take up about 0.024%. Source material: naive CD4+ T cells from blood. The receptor source for this set is a woman aged 35 to 49 in good health.

This chain links TRBV7-6 with TRBJ2-1; weak D call: TRBD1 (5 bases). The germline V gene encodes CDR1 SGHVS and CDR2 FNYEAQ. This CDR3 is 17 amino acids long. The germline V and J ends were trimmed by 1 base and 1 base, with 14 bases remaining between them. The CDR3 protein is CASSLGLAGQSYNEQFF. The CDR3 nucleotides are TGTGCCAGCAGCTTAGGGCTTGCAGGGCAATCCTACAATGAGCAGTTCTTC. Variable domain in full (rest from reference TRBV7-6 and TRBJ2-1): GAGVSQSPRYKVTKRGQDVALRCDPISGHVSLYWYRQALGQGPEFLTYFNYEAQQDKSGLPNDRFSAERPEGSISTLTIQRTEQRDSAMYRCASSLGLAGQSYNEQFFGPGTRLTVL.

The chain uses TRBV6-1 and TRBJ1-1; perhaps TRBD1 as D (5 bases). V was clipped by 2 bases and J by 3 bases, with 10 bases between them. CDR3 length equals 14 residues. Germline CDR1 is MNHNS and CDR2 is SASEGT. The CDR3 loop reads CASSEPPQDTEAFF. In nucleotides, the CDR3 is TGTGCCAGCAGTGAACCCCCACAGGACACTGAAGCTTTCTTT.

V and J are TRBV19 and TRBJ2-1, with D tentatively TRBD2 (6 bases). Germline V gene sequence: CDR1 LNHDA, CDR2 SQIVND (reference sequence). The ends were cut back, 9 bases at V and 10 bases at J, with 16 bases in the middle. The CDR3 has 12 residues. For the CDR3, the DNA is TGTGCCAGCAGGGAGGAATCCGGGGAGCAGTTCTTC. It encodes CASREESGEQFF.

The CDR3 DNA follows: TGCGCCAGCAGCCCTCTAGGGGCTATGCGGGGGGGCCCGGAGACCCAGTACTTC. Residues: CASSPLGAMRGGPETQYF. The chain joins TRBV4-3 to TRBJ2-5; 9 nucleotides line up with TRBD2. Trimming at V came to 4 bases and at J to 5 bases, leaving 17 bases not matched to a gene. The germline CDR1 and CDR2 sequences are LGHNA and YSLEER. This CDR3 spans 18 amino acids.

This clone has just a few counts. The V and J genes are TRBV4-3 and TRBJ1-5; 10 bases align to TRBD1. The length of the CDR3 is 18 residues. V dropped 0 bases and J dropped 6; count of bases not matched to a gene: 11. The germline gives CDR1 LGHNA, CDR2 YSLEER. The CDR3 here is CASSQDQVGTGEGQPQHF. The DNA of the CDR3 is TGCGCCAGCAGCCAAGACCAGGTGGGGACAGGGGAAGGTCAGCCCCAGCATTTT.

The V and J genes are TRBV6-6 and TRBJ2-3; 7 bases line up with TRBD1. CDR1 and CDR2 (germline): MNHNY, SVGAGI (reference sequence). J was trimmed by 2 bases and V by 5 bases; bases with no gene match: 7. The CDR3 spans 15 residues. The CDR3: CASSGDRVITDTQYF. In DNA form, the CDR3 reads TGTGCCAGCAGTGGAGACAGGGTAATCACAGATACGCAGTATTTT.

This clone was counted between two and nine times. This sequence joins TRBV5-1 and TRBJ2-7, with 7 bases aligning to TRBD1. The CDR3 runs to 14 residues. Trimming cost V 3 bases and J 2 bases; bases outside gene matches: 5. Germline CDR1 SGHRS, CDR2 YFSETQ. CDR3 region: CASSWDRVTYEQYF. The CDR3 nucleotides are TGCGCCAGCAGCTGGGACAGAGTTACCTACGAGCAGTACTTC.

This chain's CDR3 is CASSPPRGETQYF. As DNA, the CDR3 is TGTGCCAGCTCACCACCGAGAGGGGAGACCCAGTACTTC. The rearrangement uses TRBV18 and TRBJ2-5; the D gene is possibly TRBD2 (5 bases). Germline loops: CDR1 KGHSH, CDR2 LQKENI. This CDR3 spans 13 amino acids. Between the trimmed V and J ends, which lost 0 bases and 5 bases, there was a span of 7 bases.

V gene TRBV11-1 combines with J gene TRBJ2-7; 9 nucleotides agree with TRBD1. This CDR3 is built from 14 residues. With V trimmed by 5 bases and J by 4 bases, 6 bases remained unmatched. In germline, CDR1 is SGHAT, CDR2 FQDESV (reference sequence). This CDR3 reads CASSPWDRVYEQYF. The CDR3 nucleotides read TGTGCCAGCAGCCCCTGGGACAGGGTTTACGAGCAGTACTTC.

This chain uses TRBV19 with TRBJ1-5; D gene ambiguous. The CDR3 runs to 14 residues. Germline loops: CDR1 LNHDA, CDR2 SQIVND (reference sequence). The ends were cut back, 6 bases at V and 4 bases at J, with 13 bases in the middle. CDR3 loop: CASREGARNQPQHF. Here the CDR3 DNA reads TGTGCCAGTAGGGAGGGCGCCCGGAATCAGCCCCAGCATTTT. Looking up the rest from reference TRBV19 and TRBJ1-5 gives the full variable domain: DGGITQSPKYLFRKEGQNVTLSCEQNLNHDAMYWYRQDPGQGLRLIYYSQIVNDFQKGDIAEGYSVSREKKESFPLTVTSAQKNPTAFYLCASREGARNQPQHFGDGTRLSIL.

The chain couples TRBV2 to TRBJ2-7; 11 nucleotides line up with TRBD1. J lost 7 bases, V lost 11 bases, and 10 bases had no gene match. The CDR3 is 13 residues long. The germline V gene encodes CDR1 SNHLY and CDR2 FYNNEI. The CDR3 nucleotides read TGTGCCGGGGCGGGACAGGGGGTTGGTGAGCAGTACTTC. Protein product: CAGAGQGVGEQYF.

The table lists this clone with a few counts. For the CDR3, the DNA is TGTGCCAGCTCAAGCGCCCGAGACACTGAAGCTTTCTTT. Translating gives CASSSARDTEAFF. The V gene is TRBV18, the J gene TRBJ1-1; D unresolved. Trimming took 5 bases from V and 3 from J, leaving 10 bases between them. Germline CDR1 and CDR2: KGHSH and LQKENI. The CDR3 spans 13 residues.

This clone occurred a few times. The gene calls are TRBV27 and TRBJ2-5, with 8 bases that match TRBD1. This CDR3 is built from 14 residues. Germline lookup yields CDR1 MNHEY and CDR2 SMNVEV (reference sequence). The V segment lost 4 bases and the J segment 2 bases; nucleotides outside the gene matches: 3. This CDR3 is CASSWTGFQETQYF. CDR3 in DNA: TGTGCCAGCAGTTGGACAGGGTTTCAAGAGACCCAGTACTTC.

This clone has only a few counts. V usage is TRBV15 and J usage is TRBJ1-2; possibly TRBD1 for D (6 bases). The germline V gene encodes CDR1 LNHNV and CDR2 YYDKDF (reference sequence). The CDR3 sequence is 15 residues long. V lost 0 bases and J 4 bases, leaving 12 bases between the germline ends. Written as DNA, the CDR3 is TGTGCCACCAGCAGAGATCCGGTCAGGGGCTATGGCTACACCTTC. Protein: CATSRDPVRGYGYTF.

V is TRBV10-3 and J is TRBJ2-1, with 13 bases that match TRBD2. This CDR3 region has 14 residues. Germline CDR1 reads ENHRY; CDR2 reads SYGVKD. V lost 8 bases and J lost 9; bases outside the gene matches: 7. The DNA of the CDR3 is TGTGCCATCCAAGGGACTAGCGGGGAAGGTGAGCAGTTCTTC. Encoded protein: CAIQGTSGEGEQFF.

The chain carries TRBV15 and TRBJ2-7; the match to TRBD1 covers 8 bases. Germline lookup yields CDR1 LNHNV and CDR2 YYDKDF (reference sequence). Trimming at V came to 2 bases and at J to 2 bases, leaving 2 bases not matched to a gene. The CDR3 runs 14 residues. The CDR3 DNA is TGTGCCACCAGCAGACTGACAGGGGCCTACGAGCAGTACTTC. Residues: CATSRLTGAYEQYF.

The rearrangement uses TRBV5-1 and TRBJ1-1; possibly TRBD1 for D (6 bases). Trimming stripped 0 bases from V and 0 bases from J, with 12 bases between. Germline CDR1 and CDR2: SGHRS and YFSETQ. The CDR3 contains 16 residues. The CDR3 protein is CASSLVDRNMNTEAFF. CDR3 nucleotide sequence: TGCGCCAGCAGCTTGGTGGACAGAAACATGAACACTGAAGCTTTCTTT.

Worth noting for this clone: Other DNA sequences of this sample code for an identical CDR3. This chain connects TRBV18 to TRBJ2-7; D call uncertain. The germline gives CDR1 KGHSH, CDR2 LQKENI. The CDR3 has 13 residues. Deletions cut 0 bases from V and 4 bases from J, with 7 bases between. CDR3 protein: CASSPPSTYEQYF. CDR3 sequence (DNA): TGTGCCAGCTCACCACCCTCCACTTACGAGCAGTACTTC.

This clone was seen a handful of times. The chain uses TRBV7-2 and TRBJ2-2, with TRBD2 matching 7 bases. Looked up from germline, CDR1 is SGHTA and CDR2 is FQGNSA. With V trimmed by 5 bases and J by 3 bases, 9 bases remained unmatched. The CDR3 length is 16 residues. In nucleotides, the CDR3 is TGTGCCAGCAGCCTTGGGGCGGGGGTGGACACCGGGGAGCTGTTTTTT. Encoded protein: CASSLGAGVDTGELFF.

This clone has just a few counts. The chain combines TRBV11-2 with TRBJ1-1; a possible D gene is TRBD1 (5 bases). Between the trimmed V and J ends, which lost 5 bases and 1 base, there was a span of 11 bases. CDR1 and CDR2 (germline): SGHAT, FQNNGV. The CDR3 is 14 residues long. CDR3 sequence (DNA): TGTGCCAGCAGCGGTCAGGGAGGGAACACTGAAGCTTTCTTT. Its translation is CASSGQGGNTEAFF. Together with reference TRBV11-2 and TRBJ1-1, the CDR3 gives the full variable domain: EAGVAQSPRYKIIEKRQSVAFWCNPISGHATLYWYQQILGQGPKLLIQFQNNGVVDDSQLPKDRFSAERLKGVDSTLKIQPAKLEDSAVYLCASSGQGGNTEAFFGQGTRLTVV.